This T cell receptor (beta chain) stems from a study of T cells in Graves' hyperthyroidism and ophthalmopathy. Overall study results and limits: The model made its ophthalmopathy prediction, and onset followed a median about 5.9 months later.

Germline-derived CDR1 and CDR2 are KGHDR and SFDVKD. The CDR3 sequence is 18 residues long. On this clonotype: Its matching antigen is unknown. An end of the junction does not agree with germline; a read error may underlie this.

From RNA transcripts, TCR beta CDR3 regions were amplified. When the TCR CDR3 underwent first-round RT-PCR, the HTBI primer set was used. TCRdb fed the multiplex PCR reads into MiXCR, producing one record per CDR3 protein. The data contain over 400,000 distinct CDR3 sequences, around 15% of them singletons. Source material: blood. The V and J genes are TRBV24-1 and TRBJ2-3; the match to TRBD2 covers 12 bases. This sequence originates from a man younger than 35 with Graves' ophthalmopathy. The CDR3 region is CATGTSGLGGRNTDTQCF. DNA of the CDR3: TGTGCCACCGGGACTAGCGGGCTGGGGGGTCGTAACACAGATACGCAGTGTTTT.